This note documents a single TCR beta chain sequence. Antigen specificity is unknown. The record originates from a study of CXCR3-negative and CXCR3-positive naive CD8 T cells. cDNA libraries for TRB were generated by 5' RACE incorporating UMI labels. Reanalyzing the 5' RACE reads, TCRdb keeps one entry per CDR3 protein, without DNA. The sample has under 60,000 distinct CDR3 sequences; the top ten hold around 0.58%. The length of the CDR3 is 13 residues. Germline assignment: CDR1 SQVTM and CDR2 ANQGSEA. Study outcomes and limitations: TRB CDR3s were more hydrophobic in CXCR3-positive than in CXCR3-negative naive cells. Memory CD8+ cells showed much lower diversity, while both naive subsets displayed comparably high diversity.

This sequence was found in a human donor in good health. Some clones in this sample may be carry-over from other donors' samples. Input material: naive CXCR3+ CD8+ T cells from blood. Indicated subset: CD45RO-CCR7+CD27+CD95- naive CD8+ T cells expressing CXCR3 (TNR3+). The chain links TRBV29-1 to TRBJ1-1. Here the CDR3 reads CSVTPTANTEAFF.